This T cell receptor beta chain was documented in a study of ipilimumab plus nivolumab after autologous stem cell transplantation. Repertoires were generated with immunoSEQ multiplex PCR, while TCRdb's copy carries only in-frame clones and drops some. The sample records about 83,000 clones, 83% being singletons. Starting 14 to 28 days after autologous transplant, ipilimumab 1 mg/kg was given. The receptor was derived from a male donor with diffuse large B-cell lymphoma. Sample: PBMCs, taken in a trial of ipilimumab plus nivolumab as post-transplant consolidation.

DNA of the CDR3: TGTGCCAGCAGTTACTCGCTCGGGGCGGGCTATGGCTACACCTTC. This encodes CASSYSLGAGYGYTF. V is TRBV6-6 and J is TRBJ1-2; TRBD1 might be the D (5 bases). Germline CDR1 and CDR2: MNHNY and SVGAGI (reference sequence). The CDR3 has 15 amino acids. V gave up 0 bases and J gave up 4 bases, with 12 bases separating them.